The 10 T cell receptor beta chains below all came from one sample that was sequenced in a study of blood T cell repertoires in COVID-19. TCRdb keeps only in-frame clones here, not all; method: immunoSEQ multiplex PCR. The table has approximately 9,500 clones, roughly nine tenths seen once; the top ten hold 5.5% to 6.5%. Sequenced input: peripheral blood. The receptors stem from a human donor in a cohort sampled during active COVID-19.

The V and J genes are TRBV19 and TRBJ1-5, with D maybe TRBD1 (5 bases). The germline gives CDR1 LNHDA, CDR2 SQIVND (reference sequence). V was clipped by 1 base and J by 1 base, with 11 bases between them. This CDR3 contains 16 residues. CDR3 sequence: CASSIVGRVSNQPQHF. The CDR3 nucleotides read TGTGCCAGTAGTATAGTGGGCAGGGTGAGCAATCAGCCCCAGCATTTT.

The rearrangement links TRBV11-2 to TRBJ2-7, with TRBD2 matching over 9 bases. The V and J ends lost 5 bases and 6 bases, in that order; junction bases with no gene match: 8. From germline, CDR1 is SGHAT and CDR2 FQNNGV. CDR3 size: 14 residues. This chain's CDR3 is CASSTRSGGGEQYF. In nucleotides, the CDR3 is TGTGCCAGCAGCACCCGTAGCGGGGGTGGCGAGCAGTACTTC. The full variable domain, in which reference TRBV11-2 and TRBJ2-7 provide the parts outside the CDR3, is EAGVAQSPRYKIIEKRQSVAFWCNPISGHATLYWYQQILGQGPKLLIQFQNNGVVDDSQLPKDRFSAERLKGVDSTLKIQPAKLEDSAVYLCASSTRSGGGEQYFGPGTRLTVT.

The chain employs TRBV5-1 and TRBJ1-1, with 9 bases matching TRBD1. The CDR3 contains 15 residues. CDR1 and CDR2 from the germline V gene are SGHRS and YFSETQ. V lost 4 bases, J lost 3 bases, and 7 bases stayed unmatched. The CDR3 reads CASSQTGGGDTEAFF. In nucleotides, the CDR3 is TGCGCCAGCAGCCAGACAGGGGGTGGGGACACTGAAGCTTTCTTT.

The chain is built from TRBV7-6 and TRBJ2-7; TRBD2 is a possible D gene (7 bases). Germline CDR1 reads SGHVS; CDR2 reads FNYEAQ. The CDR3 covers 15 residues. Deletions cut 2 bases from V and 5 bases from J, with 16 bases between. In DNA form, the CDR3 reads TGTGCCAGCAGCTTATCGGCAGGGGAGGGGAACGAGCAGTACTTC. Protein product: CASSLSAGEGNEQYF.

The chain uses TRBV7-8 and TRBJ1-5; D possibly corresponds to TRBD1 (6 bases). V gave up 2 bases and J gave up 3 bases, with 11 bases separating them. The CDR3 loop spans 15 amino acids. CDR1 and CDR2 (germline): SGHVS, FQNEAQ. The CDR3 nucleotides are TGTGCCAGCAGCTTAAGACAGGATCTCAATCAGCCCCAGCATTTT. This codes for CASSLRQDLNQPQHF.

This clone appeared a single time. The same CDR3 also results from other DNA sequences found in this sample. The CDR3 DNA reads TGTGCCAGCAGTGAACTAGCGGGGGGGTACAATGAGCAGTTCTTC. This gives the protein CASSELAGGYNEQFF. The chain is built from TRBV6-1 and TRBJ2-1, with TRBD2 identical over 12 bases. From germline, CDR1 is MNHNS and CDR2 SASEGT. The CDR3 has 15 residues. The V gene end was trimmed by 2 bases and the J gene end by 4 bases; junction bases not matched to a gene: 0.

This clone was counted once. The chain employs TRBV5-1 and TRBJ2-3; D may be TRBD2 (6 bases). The V end was cut by 3 bases, the J end by 4 bases, with 12 bases between. CDR1 SGHRS and CDR2 YFSETQ come from the germline V gene. The CDR3 loop spans 14 amino acids. The CDR3 bases are TGCGCCAGCAGCTCGGGGGACCGGGCAGATACGCAGTATTTT. This codes for CASSSGDRADTQYF. Based on the CDR3 plus reference TRBV5-1 and TRBJ2-3, the full variable domain is KAGVTQTPRYLIKTRGQQVTLSCSPISGHRSVSWYQQTPGQGLQFLFEYFSETQRNKGNFPGRFSGRQFSNSRSEMNVSTLELGDSALYLCASSSGDRADTQYFGPGTRLTVL.

This clone was seen a handful of times. The chain is built from TRBV29-1 and TRBJ1-1, with D perhaps TRBD1 (5 bases). There are 12 residues in the CDR3. Per germline, CDR1 SQVTM and CDR2 ANQGSEA. V dropped 4 bases and J dropped 7 bases, with 13 bases sitting between them. The CDR3 reads CSVVGADREAFF. The CDR3 bases are TGCAGCGTTGTAGGGGCCGACCGTGAAGCTTTCTTT.

This clone has just one count. The chain employs TRBV5-8 and TRBJ2-7, with D uncertain. Looked up from germline, CDR1 is SGHTS and CDR2 is YDEGEE. The length of the CDR3 is 11 residues. V gave up 5 bases and J gave up 2 bases, with 5 bases separating them. The CDR3 loop reads CASSSTYEQYF. The CDR3 DNA reads as TGTGCCAGCAGTTCCACCTACGAGCAGTACTTC.

This chain uses TRBV7-3 with TRBJ2-3; no definite D call. CDR1 is SGHTA and CDR2 is FQGTGA in the germline V gene. This CDR3 contains 13 residues. Trimming pared 5 bases from V and 0 bases from J, leaving 6 bases between. Written as DNA, the CDR3 is TGTGCCAGCAGCCCCACTAGCACAGATACGCAGTATTTT. It is translated as CASSPTSTDTQYF.